Given below is one TCR beta chain in context. This sample was included in a study of T cell responses to AZD1222 COVID-19 vaccine. Method: immunoSEQ multiplex PCR; TCRdb's copy keeps in-frame clones and lacks some. This sample has 130,000 to 150,000 clones, with 85% to 95% found just once. Germline V gene data show CDR1 as MNHEY and CDR2 as SMNVEV (reference sequence). This CDR3 contains 15 residues. The junction had 7 bases not matched to a gene; V was cut back by 5 bases and J by 4 bases. The TCR sequence derives from an adult who had recovered from COVID-19. The rearrangement uses TRBV27 and TRBJ1-5; 8 nucleotides line up with TRBD1. The specimen comprised peripheral blood, sampled after recovery from COVID-19. CDR3 nucleotides: TGTGCCAGCAGTCGAGACAGGGGAGTAAATCAGCCCCAGCATTTT. This translates into CASSRDRGVNQPQHF.